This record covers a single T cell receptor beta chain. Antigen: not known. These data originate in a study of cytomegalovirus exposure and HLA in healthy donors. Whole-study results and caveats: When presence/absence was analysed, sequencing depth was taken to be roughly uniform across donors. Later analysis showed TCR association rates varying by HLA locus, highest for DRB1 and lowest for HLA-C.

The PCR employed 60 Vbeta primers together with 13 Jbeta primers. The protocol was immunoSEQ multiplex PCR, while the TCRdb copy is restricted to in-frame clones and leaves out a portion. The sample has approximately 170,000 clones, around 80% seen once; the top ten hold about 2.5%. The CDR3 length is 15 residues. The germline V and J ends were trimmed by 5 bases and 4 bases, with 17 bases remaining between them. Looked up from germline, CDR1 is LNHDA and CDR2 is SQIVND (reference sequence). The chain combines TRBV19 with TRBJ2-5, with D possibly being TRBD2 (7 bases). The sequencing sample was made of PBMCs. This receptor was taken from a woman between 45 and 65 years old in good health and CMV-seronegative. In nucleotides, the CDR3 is TGTGCCAGTAGTCTTCAGGGGAGGGCGGGAGAGACCCAGTACTTC. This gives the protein CASSLQGRAGETQYF.